The source of this T cell receptor beta chain is a study of cytomegalovirus exposure and HLA in healthy donors. PCR used 60 Vbeta primers and 13 Jbeta primers. This table comes from immunoSEQ multiplex PCR, and its TCRdb copy is limited to in-frame clones, with some not included. The data hold some 100,000 clones, with just under 70% observed a single time. In the case of this clone: Antigen: not known.

Germline V gene lookup returns CDR1 SGHRS and CDR2 YFSETQ. CDR3 size: 16 residues. V lost 2 bases, J lost 0 bases, and 1 base stayed unmatched. The study, taken as a whole, reports: Further analysis, carried out later, found HLA-associated TCR beta chains more clonally expanded than equally common other chains.

The sequenced sample consisted of PBMCs. The receptor's source is a woman aged 70-85 years in good health and CMV-seropositive. This chain connects TRBV5-1 to TRBJ2-2; 10 bases map to TRBD1. CDR3 in DNA: TGCGCCAGCAGCTTAGGACAGGGGGCGAACACCGGGGAGCTGTTTTTT. It yields the protein CASSLGQGANTGELFF.